A single sample is the source of the 14 T cell receptor beta chains below, sequenced in a study of T-cell memory formation after mild COVID-19. TCRdb re-called the 5' RACE reads through MiXCR, storing one row per CDR3 protein. The repertoire holds about 210,000 distinct CDR3 sequences, with 27% as singletons. Sample: PBMCs or a T cell subset sorted from them (not recorded which). These TCRs come from an adult woman who had mild COVID-19 (a few samples of this study predate the infection). Cell type and time point are not known.

This chain links TRBV11-3 with TRBJ2-1, with 8 positions matching TRBD1. The J segment lost 8 bases and the V segment lost 5 bases, leaving 17 bases of the junction unmatched. CDR1 SGHNT and CDR2 YENEEA come from the germline V gene. This CDR3 has 17 amino acids. As DNA, the CDR3 is TGTGCCAGCAGCCCTCGGACAGGGATGGTTCGAGGAGATGAGCAGTTCTTC. Its protein product is CASSPRTGMVRGDEQFF.

The CDR3 here is CASSPGGSGISGANVLTF. Here the CDR3 DNA reads TGCGCCAGCAGCCCCGGGGGTAGCGGGATCTCTGGGGCCAACGTCCTGACTTTC. The chain carries TRBV5-1 and TRBJ2-6; 8 nucleotides match TRBD2. CDR1 and CDR2 from the germline V gene are SGHRS and YFSETQ. CDR3 length: 18 amino acids. J gave up 0 bases and V 4 bases, and 9 bases lay outside the gene matches.

This clonotype was detected only a few times. The V call is TRBV30, the J call TRBJ2-3; 11 bases agree with TRBD1. V lost 7 bases to trimming and J lost 7 bases; unmatched junction nucleotides: 10. This CDR3 region has 14 residues. CDR1 and CDR2 from the germline V gene are GTSNPN and SVGIG (reference sequence). CDR3: CASDTGTGGYTQYF. The CDR3 bases are TGTGCCTCTGATACCGGGACAGGGGGTTATACGCAGTATTTT.

The table lists this clonotype with a few counts. The genes are TRBV6-6 and TRBJ2-7; D not certain. Germline V lookup: CDR1 MNHNY, CDR2 SVGAGI (reference sequence). Trimming removed 5 bases at V and 0 bases at J, with 17 bases between. The CDR3 spans 16 residues. CDR3 residues: CASSLVVGSDSYEQYF. CDR3 nucleotide sequence: TGTGCCAGCAGTCTGGTTGTGGGCTCCGACTCCTACGAGCAGTACTTC.

This clonotype was seen more than once but under ten times. The chain uses TRBV20-1 and TRBJ2-7; TRBD2 aligns across 7 bases. V lost 7 bases and J lost 0; bases outside the gene matches: 6. CDR1 and CDR2 (germline): DFQATT, SNEGSKA (reference sequence). This CDR3 is 13 amino acids long. CDR3 in amino acids: CSGRDYHSYEQYF. DNA of the CDR3: TGCAGTGGTAGGGACTACCACTCCTACGAGCAGTACTTC.

The sample holds a few counts of this clonotype. The V and J genes are TRBV12-3 or TRBV12-4 and TRBJ2-2; unclear D gene. V was trimmed by 7 bases and J by 7 bases, leaving 16 bases between them. The CDR3 spans 14 residues. The DNA for the CDR3 is TGTGCCAGCACCCTCGCCGGAAGGGTCGGGGAGCTGTTTTTT. It codes for CASTLAGRVGELFF.

The sample holds a few counts of this clonotype. The J gene is TRBJ1-5, the V gene TRBV9; TRBD1 might be the D (6 bases). V was shortened by 2 bases and J by 4 bases, with 13 bases between the two germline ends. The CDR3 sequence is 15 residues long. Germline V gives CDR1 SGDLS, CDR2 YYNGEE. CDR3 coding DNA: TGTGCCAGCAGCGTCGAACCAACAGGGAATCAGCCCCAGCATTTT. Translated: CASSVEPTGNQPQHF.

In its sample, this clonotype was seen a few times. This chain connects TRBV19 to TRBJ1-5; D not certain. Germline CDR1 LNHDA, CDR2 SQIVND (reference sequence). The length of the CDR3 is 18 residues. V was shortened by 0 bases and J by 0 bases, with 15 bases between the two germline ends. In DNA, the CDR3 is TGTGCCAGTAGTATAGAGCTCGCGGGCGCGCGTAGCAATCAGCCCCAGCATTTT. The encoded protein is CASSIELAGARSNQPQHF.

This clonotype was seen only a few times. The chain has TRBV20-1 and TRBJ2-7; 9 bases align to TRBD1. The V and J ends lost 4 bases and 5 bases, in that order; junction bases with no gene match: 6. Germline CDR1 is DFQATT and CDR2 is SNEGSKA (reference sequence). The length of the CDR3 is 13 residues. CDR3 sequence (DNA): TGCAGTGCTAAAACAGGGGGCTGGAACGAGCAGTACTTC. Translation: CSAKTGGWNEQYF.

This chain uses TRBV4-1 with TRBJ2-7; 10 nucleotides line up with TRBD1. V shed 1 base, J shed 4 bases, and the junction held 7 bases outside the gene matches. Germline values: CDR1 MGHRA, CDR2 YSYEKL. This CDR3 has 16 residues. CDR3 sequence reads: CASSQGMTGGFYEQYF. DNA for the CDR3: TGCGCCAGCAGCCAAGGGATGACAGGGGGCTTTTACGAGCAGTACTTC.

The V and J genes are TRBV9 and TRBJ1-1, with TRBD1 as a possible D gene (5 bases). This CDR3 contains 16 residues. Germline V gene sequence: CDR1 SGDLS, CDR2 YYNGEE. Trimming took 0 bases from V and 3 from J, leaving 15 bases between them. The CDR3 is CASSVEAGTLDTEAFF. CDR3 nucleotides: TGTGCCAGCAGCGTAGAGGCAGGGACGTTGGACACTGAAGCTTTCTTT.

The rearrangement uses TRBV6-5 and TRBJ2-3, with TRBD1 identical over 8 bases. The CDR3 consists of 14 residues. Germline V gene data show CDR1 as MNHEY and CDR2 as SVGAGI. J lost 7 bases, V lost 0 bases, and 3 bases had no gene match. CDR3 coding DNA: TGTGCCAGCAGTTACTCGACAGGGGCCCATACGCAGTATTTT. Translated, it gives CASSYSTGAHTQYF.

In this sample, this clonotype turned up a few times. This chain links TRBV5-1 with TRBJ2-1; 7 bases line up with TRBD2. The J segment lost 6 bases and the V segment lost 7 bases, leaving 19 bases of the junction unmatched. CDR1 and CDR2 (germline): SGHRS, YFSETQ. The CDR3 length is 17 residues. CDR3 residues: CASLRDGRGNSFNEQFF. In nucleotides, the CDR3 is TGCGCCAGCCTCAGGGACGGGCGGGGGAATTCATTCAATGAGCAGTTCTTC.

The V gene is TRBV27, the J gene TRBJ2-7; D call uncertain. Germline CDR1 MNHEY, CDR2 SMNVEV (reference sequence). The CDR3 sequence is 13 residues long. The V gene lost 2 bases and the J gene lost 6 bases, with 11 bases spanning the gap. The CDR3 spells CASSLNGNTEQYF. The CDR3, as DNA: TGTGCCAGCAGTTTAAATGGGAACACCGAGCAGTACTTC.